This entry describes one TCR beta chain. Its antigen is unknown. This record comes from a study of CD8+CD57+ T cells in acquired aplastic anemia. Across the whole study: DNA per sorted CD4+ or CD8+ sample ranged 0.2 to 27.4 ug, averaging 3.2 ug.

It was genomic DNA that served as the template for profiling TCR beta VDJ and CDR3. A single record per CDR3 protein comes from TCRdb applying MiXCR to the reads. The profile covers some 120,000 distinct CDR3 sequences, with around 48% appearing a single time and 2% to 3% taken by the ten largest. Germline V lookup: CDR1 SNHLY, CDR2 FYNNEI. V lost 6 bases to trimming and J lost 5 bases, with 17 bases between them. The CDR3 sequence is 14 residues long. Points from the study as a whole: The same twenty-nine CD8+ CDR3 sequences occurred in patients and in controls.

Sequencing was carried out using sorted CD4+, CD8+, or CD8+CD57+ T cells (not recorded which) from PBMCs. This chain links TRBV2 with TRBJ2-7; the D gene is possibly TRBD2 (5 bases). The sequence came from a human donor in good health, serving as a control. As DNA, the CDR3 is TGTGCCAGCAGACTGGACGGAGGTCTGGACGAGCAGTACTTC. Amino acids: CASRLDGGLDEQYF. The full variable domain, with the rest looked up from reference TRBV2 and TRBJ2-7, is EPEVTQTPSHQVTQMGQEVILRCVPISNHLYFYWYRQILGQKVEFLVSFYNNEISEKSEIFDDQFSVERPDGSNFTLKIRSTKLEDSAMYFCASRLDGGLDEQYFGPGTRLTVT.